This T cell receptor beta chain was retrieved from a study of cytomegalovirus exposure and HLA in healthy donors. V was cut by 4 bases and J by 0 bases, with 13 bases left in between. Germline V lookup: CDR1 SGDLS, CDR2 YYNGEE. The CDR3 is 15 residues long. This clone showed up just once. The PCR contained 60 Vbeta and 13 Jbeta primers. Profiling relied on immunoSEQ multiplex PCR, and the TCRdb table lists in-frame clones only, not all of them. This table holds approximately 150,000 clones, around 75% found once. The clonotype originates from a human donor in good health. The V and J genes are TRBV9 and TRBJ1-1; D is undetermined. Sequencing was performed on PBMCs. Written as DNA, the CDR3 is TGTGCCAGCAGCCCCCCGGGTCAAATGAACACTGAAGCTTTCTTT. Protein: CASSPPGQMNTEAFF.